Below are 14 T cell receptor beta chains sequenced from a single sample in a study of cytotoxic CD8 clonotypes in ibrutinib-treated CLL. Profiling relied on immunoSEQ multiplex PCR, and the TCRdb table lists in-frame clones only, not all of them. Here the sample spans 150,000 to 200,000 clones, around nine tenths being singletons. Sequencing used PBMCs, obtained at disease progression, from a patient treated with ibrutinib. The origin of the receptors is a human donor with chronic lymphocytic leukemia.

The chain has TRBV16 and TRBJ1-5; unclear D gene. Trimming removed 0 bases from V and 4 bases from J, with 10 bases in between. Germline-derived CDR1 and CDR2 are KGHSY and FQNENV. The CDR3 extends over 15 amino acids. The CDR3 here is CASSQSSVSNQPQHF. CDR3 sequence (DNA): TGTGCCAGCAGCCAATCGAGCGTCTCAAATCAGCCCCAGCATTTT. Drawing the rest from reference TRBV16 and TRBJ1-5, the complete variable domain is GEEVAQTPKHLVRGEGQKAKLYCAPIKGHSYVFWYQQVLKNEFKFLISFQNENVFDETGMPKERFSAKCLPNSPCSLEIQATKLEDSAVYFCASSQSSVSNQPQHFGDGTRLSIL.

This chain connects TRBV4-3 to TRBJ2-6, with D hard to call. The germline V and J ends were trimmed by 5 bases and 4 bases, with 15 bases remaining between them. The CDR3 consists of 16 residues. Germline-derived CDR1 and CDR2 are LGHNA and YSLEER. CDR3 protein: CASSFDWLAGANVLTF. DNA for the CDR3: TGCGCCAGCAGCTTCGACTGGCTGGCGGGGGCCAACGTCCTGACTTTC.

This clone was counted once. The gene calls are TRBV6-6 and TRBJ1-2; possibly TRBD1 for D (6 bases). The V gene lost 2 bases and the J gene lost 0 bases, with 10 bases spanning the gap. The CDR3 has 15 amino acids. CDR1 and CDR2 (germline): MNHNY, SVGAGI (reference sequence). The CDR3 spells CASSYLDSPNYGYTF. CDR3 DNA sequence: TGTGCCAGCAGTTACCTGGACAGCCCTAACTATGGCTACACCTTC.

The chain has TRBV4-1 and TRBJ1-6; 12 bases are a match to TRBD1. Germline V gene data show CDR1 as MGHRA and CDR2 as YSYEKL. This CDR3 is built from 15 residues. The trim removed 4 bases at V and 10 bases at J, leaving 5 bases unmatched. In DNA, the CDR3 is TGCGCCAGCAGCCGAGGGACAGGGGGCTTGTCACCCCTCCACTTT. Translation gives CASSRGTGGLSPLHF.

The genes are TRBV27 and TRBJ2-7; D remains unclear. The germline V gene has CDR1 MNHEY and CDR2 SMNVEV (reference sequence). Trimming removed 6 bases at V and 9 bases at J, with 15 bases between. The CDR3 consists of 12 residues. CDR3 sequence: CASSDYLRGQYF. The CDR3 DNA follows: TGTGCCAGCAGCGATTACCTCCGCGGGCAGTACTTC.

The chain employs TRBV5-1 and TRBJ2-5, with 9 bases aligning to TRBD1. The CDR3 is 16 amino acids. Germline V lookup: CDR1 SGHRS, CDR2 YFSETQ. J was trimmed by 4 bases and V by 0 bases; bases with no gene match: 7. The CDR3 DNA follows: TGCGCCAGCAGCTTGGGTACGATACAGGGGGCAGAGACCCAGTACTTC. Translating gives CASSLGTIQGAETQYF.

The gene calls are TRBV18 and TRBJ2-3; TRBD1 aligns across 10 bases. The CDR3 totals 16 residues. V was pared by 3 bases and J by 3 bases, with 6 bases of the junction left unmatched. The germline V gene has CDR1 KGHSH and CDR2 LQKENI. As DNA, the CDR3 is TGTGCCAGCTCACCGCGACAGGGGGCTAGGACAGATACGCAGTATTTT. It codes for CASSPRQGARTDTQYF. Complete variable domain (other parts from reference TRBV18 and TRBJ2-3): NAGVMQNPRHLVRRRGQEARLRCSPMKGHSHVYWYRQLPEEGLKFMVYLQKENIIDESGMPKERFSAEFPKEGPSILRIQQVVRGDSAAYFCASSPRQGARTDTQYFGPGTRLTVL.

The J gene is TRBJ2-7, the V gene TRBV5-1; unclear D gene. The CDR3 length is 21 residues. The V gene lost 1 base and the J gene lost 4 bases, with 33 bases spanning the gap. Looked up from germline, CDR1 is SGHRS and CDR2 is YFSETQ. The CDR3 nucleotides are TGCGCCAGCAGCTTGTCACCTGAAATTGATCCCCCCACCAATACCCGATACGAGCAGTACTTC. This gives the protein CASSLSPEIDPPTNTRYEQYF.

The V and J genes are TRBV28 and TRBJ2-7; tentatively, D is TRBD1 (6 bases). V was trimmed by 5 bases and J by 0 bases, leaving 20 bases between them. The germline gives CDR1 MDHEN, CDR2 SYDVKM. The CDR3 runs 17 residues. The CDR3 sequence is CASSKTRGQLFSYEQYF. In DNA, the CDR3 is TGTGCCAGCAGTAAAACGAGAGGACAGTTGTTCTCCTACGAGCAGTACTTC.

This clone was observed a single time. This chain joins TRBV19 and TRBJ1-1, with unresolved D. Germline CDR1 reads LNHDA; CDR2 reads SQIVND (reference sequence). The CDR3 sequence is 14 residues long. V lost 6 bases and J lost 0, with 11 bases in between. The CDR3 DNA reads as TGTGCCAGTAGGAAAAGAGACGTGAACACTGAAGCTTTCTTT. Encoded protein: CASRKRDVNTEAFF.

The chain couples TRBV7-9 to TRBJ2-3; D unresolved. The ends were cut back, 4 bases at V and 1 base at J, with 9 bases in the middle. This CDR3 has 14 amino acids. CDR1 is SEHNR, CDR2 FQNEAQ, per germline (reference sequence). This CDR3 reads CASSSIERTDTQYF. The CDR3 DNA reads as TGTGCCAGCAGCTCCATAGAACGCACAGATACGCAGTATTTT. The variable domain in full, completed from reference TRBV7-9 and TRBJ2-3, reads DTGVSQNPRHKITKRGQNVTFRCDPISEHNRLYWYRQTLGQGPEFLTYFQNEAQLEKSRLLSDRFSAERPKGSFSTLEIQRTEQGDSAMYLCASSSIERTDTQYFGPGTRLTVL.

The V and J genes are TRBV5-8 and TRBJ2-2; tentative D call: TRBD1 (6 bases). Germline V CDR1 and CDR2: SGHTS, YDEGEE. This CDR3 is built from 13 residues. The V end was cut by 4 bases, the J end by 5 bases, with 9 bases between. The CDR3 region has the DNA TGTGCCAGCAGCCAGGGGTGGACCGGGGAGCTGTTTTTT. This encodes CASSQGWTGELFF.

This clone was seen only once. The chain carries TRBV11-2 and TRBJ1-4; 7 bases are a match to TRBD1. The germline CDR1 and CDR2 sequences are SGHAT and FQNNGV. The CDR3 consists of 15 residues. Trimming cost V 1 base and J 4 bases; bases outside gene matches: 3. In nucleotides, the CDR3 is TGTGCCAGCAGCTTAGGGGACAGAGATAATGAAAAACTGTTTTTT. As protein: CASSLGDRDNEKLFF.

This clone was detected only a few times. CDR3 protein: CASSEYQGGTGELFF. DNA of the CDR3: TGTGCCAGCAGCGAATACCAAGGGGGAACCGGGGAGCTGTTTTTT. This rearrangement joins TRBV9 to TRBJ2-2, with a possible D match to TRBD1 (6 bases). Trimming took off 3 bases at V and 5 bases at J, with 14 bases between the two ends. The length of the CDR3 is 15 residues. Per the germline V gene, CDR1 is SGDLS and CDR2 is YYNGEE.